This T cell receptor (beta chain) was sequenced during a study of OX40 agonist ivuxolimab in advanced cancers. On the study more broadly: Three patients, one with hepatocellular carcinoma and two with cutaneous melanoma, responded partially.

At cycle 4 day 1, cycle 7 day 1, and baseline, blood was sampled. Germline assignment: CDR1 SGHTA and CDR2 FQGNSA. Trimming took off 5 bases at V and 3 bases at J, with 11 bases between the two ends. The CDR3 length is 14 residues. Method: immunoSEQ multiplex PCR; TCRdb's copy keeps in-frame clones and lacks some. The sample lists about 94,000 clones, about 90% occurring once. The clonotype comes from an adult with an advanced solid tumor such as melanoma, head and neck, liver or kidney cancer. The chain combines TRBV7-2 with TRBJ2-1; no definite D call. The specimen comprised CD4+ or CD8+ T cells sorted from blood, sampled in a trial of the OX40 agonist ivuxolimab. CDR3 sequence: CASSLRRNYNEQFF. Here the CDR3 DNA reads TGTGCCAGCAGCCTCAGACGTAACTACAATGAGCAGTTCTTC.